This TCR beta chain was obtained from a study of coeliac disease. General study findings and limits: Unbiased detection of gliadin-specific T cells was judged not feasible with this approach.

J lost 2 bases, V lost 4 bases, and 1 base had no gene match. The CDR3 is 13 residues long. The germline gives CDR1 MNHNS, CDR2 SASEGT. Method: immunoSEQ multiplex PCR; TCRdb's copy keeps in-frame clones and lacks some. Of about 3,100 clones in the sample, almost 65% were seen once. In the case of this clone: Its antigen remains unidentified. This sample also contains other DNA sequences that code for the same CDR3.

The sequencing input was intraepithelial lymphocytes from the gut. This receptor was taken from a middle-aged woman. The chain has TRBV6-1 and TRBJ2-7, with 8 bases lining up with TRBD2. CDR3 region: CASSGGLAYEQYF. The CDR3 nucleotides are TGTGCCAGCAGTGGGGGACTAGCCTACGAGCAGTACTTC.